These 10 T cell receptor beta chains were sequenced from one sample in a study of T cells in Graves' hyperthyroidism and ophthalmopathy. RNA transcripts provided the source from which TCR beta CDR3 regions were amplified. An initial round of RT-PCR targeting the TCR CDR3 relied on the HTBI primer set. TCRdb itself ran the multiplex PCR reads through MiXCR, one entry per CDR3 protein. The table lists 550,000 to 650,000 distinct CDR3 sequences, over 11% of them singletons. Sequencing input: blood. The receptors were gathered from a woman aged 25 to 45 with Graves' hyperthyroidism that later progressed to Graves' ophthalmopathy.

On this clonotype: A read error may explain this, as a much larger clone is one base away. V and J are TRBV5-1 and TRBJ2-5, with D hard to call. Trimming removed 2 bases from V and 5 bases from J, with 10 bases in between. CDR1 and CDR2 (germline): SGHRS, YFSETQ. The CDR3 contains 13 residues. The CDR3 DNA is TGCGCCAGCAGCTTCGATTACGCCGAGACCCAGTACTTC. This translates into CASSFDYAETQYF.

The V call is TRBV28, the J call TRBJ1-5; D unclear. The CDR3 is 15 amino acids. Germline V gene lookup returns CDR1 MDHEN and CDR2 SYDVKM. V was clipped by 3 bases and J by 0 bases, with 9 bases between them. The CDR3 sequence is CASSFIEDSNQPQHF. In DNA, the CDR3 is TGTGCCAGCAGTTTTATCGAGGATAGCAATCAGCCCCAGCATTTT.

This clonotype came up a few times. The chain recombines TRBV10-3 with TRBJ2-7; 12 nucleotides align to TRBD2. The CDR3 spans 14 residues. Germline CDR1 ENHRY, CDR2 SYGVKD. Trimming cost V 7 bases and J 3 bases; bases outside gene matches: 4. In nucleotides, the CDR3 is TGTGCCATCACCCCTAGCGGGAGGGACTACGAGCAGTACTTC. It translates to CAITPSGRDYEQYF.

The genes are TRBV19 and TRBJ2-7, with D possibly matching TRBD2 (6 bases). The CDR3 length is 14 residues. Per the germline V gene, CDR1 is LNHDA and CDR2 is SQIVND (reference sequence). V lost 3 bases to trimming and J lost 5 bases, with 14 bases between them. CDR3 in DNA: TGTGCCAGTAGTATCGGCGGAGGGCCGAACGAGCAGTACTTC. Translation: CASSIGGGPNEQYF.

A remark on this clonotype: This could be a read error, since a much larger clone is one nucleotide away. This rearrangement joins TRBV4-3 to TRBJ2-7, with 7 nucleotides matching TRBD1. Germline-derived CDR1 and CDR2 are LGHNA and YSLEER. There are 15 residues in the CDR3. V trimming: 0 bases; J trimming: 5 bases; junction bases outside the gene matches: 7. CDR3 sequence (DNA): TGCGCCAGCAGCCAAGATCGGGGACAGCCCCACGAGCAGTACTTC. Protein sequence: CASSQDRGQPHEQYF.

This clonotype was found many times. V usage is TRBV11-3 and J usage is TRBJ1-1; 8 bases match TRBD1. J lost 1 base, V lost 5 bases, and 3 bases had no gene match. The CDR3 length is 14 residues. The germline V gene encodes CDR1 SGHNT and CDR2 YENEEA. The CDR3 reads CASSQGQGNTEAFF. CDR3 DNA: TGTGCCAGCAGCCAAGGACAGGGGAACACTGAAGCTTTCTTT.

The rearrangement uses TRBV15 and TRBJ1-1; D is unclear. The CDR3 has 16 amino acids. Trimming removed 0 bases from V and 0 bases from J, with 11 bases in between. Germline CDR1 LNHNV, CDR2 YYDKDF (reference sequence). CDR3 in amino acids: CATSRDGPGVNTEAFF. The DNA of the CDR3 is TGTGCCACCAGCAGAGATGGTCCGGGAGTGAACACTGAAGCTTTCTTT.

In the case of this clonotype: The junction shows a germline mismatch at one end, possibly a read error. CDR3 DNA sequence: TGTGCCAGCAGCGGGACAGGCACCTACGGGCAGTACTTC. Its protein is CASSGTGTYGQYF. This sequence joins TRBV6-1 and TRBJ2-7; TRBD1 matches 8 bases. The germline gives CDR1 MNHNS, CDR2 SASEGT. The length of the CDR3 is 13 residues.

V and J are TRBV6-1 and TRBJ2-7; 8 positions match TRBD1. Germline CDR1 is MNHNS and CDR2 is SASEGT. This CDR3 is built from 16 residues. J was trimmed by 2 bases and V by 5 bases; bases with no gene match: 11. CDR3 sequence reads: CASSWGGRTGTYEQYF. The CDR3 coding sequence is TGTGCCAGCAGTTGGGGCGGCAGGACAGGGACCTACGAGCAGTACTTC.

This clonotype was seen repeatedly, ten times or more. The chain combines TRBV19 with TRBJ2-3, with D possibly matching TRBD2 (5 bases). The V and J ends lost 3 bases and 5 bases respectively, with 12 bases between them. CDR3 length equals 14 residues. Germline CDR1 is LNHDA and CDR2 is SQIVND (reference sequence). The CDR3 reads CASSINSRGDTQYF. Here the CDR3 DNA reads TGTGCCAGTAGTATCAATTCTCGGGGAGATACGCAGTATTTT. The variable domain in full, completed from reference TRBV19 and TRBJ2-3, reads DGGITQSPKYLFRKEGQNVTLSCEQNLNHDAMYWYRQDPGQGLRLIYYSQIVNDFQKGDIAEGYSVSREKKESFPLTVTSAQKNPTAFYLCASSINSRGDTQYFGPGTRLTVL.